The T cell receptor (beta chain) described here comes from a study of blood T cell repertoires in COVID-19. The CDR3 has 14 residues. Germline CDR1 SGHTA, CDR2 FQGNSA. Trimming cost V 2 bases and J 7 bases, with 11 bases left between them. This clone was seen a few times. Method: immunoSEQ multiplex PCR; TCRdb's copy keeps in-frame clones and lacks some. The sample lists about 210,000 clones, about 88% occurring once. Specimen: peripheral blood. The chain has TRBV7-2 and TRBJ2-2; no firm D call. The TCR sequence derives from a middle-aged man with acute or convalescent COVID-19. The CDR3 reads CASSLMSSGGELFF. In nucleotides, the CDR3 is TGTGCCAGCAGCTTAATGTCGTCGGGCGGGGAGCTGTTTTTT.